The rows below give T cell receptor beta chains drawn from one sample of a study of blood T cell repertoires in COVID-19. TCRdb keeps only in-frame clones here, not all; method: immunoSEQ multiplex PCR. The sample carries some 130,000 clones, around 81% recorded once. Sequencing input: peripheral blood. These receptor sequences come from a man between 35 and 55 years old with active or convalescent COVID-19. CDR3s include the opening cysteine and the closing phenylalanine or tryptophan. D genes are given only for firm matches. Clone size is given for some rows only: seen once, a few or many times, or a class if the clone is expanded.

V gene,D gene,J gene,clone size,CDR3 DNA,CDR3 protein
TRBV5-5,TRBD1,TRBJ1-4,NA,TGTGCCAGCAGCCCGACCACACCGGGACAGGGGAAATCAACTAATGAAAAACTGTTTTTT,CASSPTTPGQGKSTNEKLFF
TRBV3-1/TRBV3-2,TRBD2,TRBJ2-7,NA,TGTGCCAGCAGCCAAACTAGCGGGGGCTCCTACGAGCAGTACTTC,CASSQTSGGSYEQYF
TRBV19,NA,TRBJ1-5,few,TGTGCCAGTAGTAATCACAGGGAGGGACAGCCCCAGCATTTT,CASSNHREGQPQHF
TRBV27,NA,TRBJ2-3,NA,TGTGCCAGCAGCCCCCTGGGGGCATTCACAGATACGCAGTATTTT,CASSPLGAFTDTQYF
TRBV3-1/TRBV3-2,TRBD1,TRBJ1-1,NA,TGTGCCAGCACCGGGGCGGGGACAGTGAACACTGAAGCTTTCTTT,CASTGAGTVNTEAFF
TRBV5-8,NA,TRBJ2-1,NA,TGTGCCAGCACCAATAGACGGGATAGCAATGAGCAGTTCTTC,CASTNRRDSNEQFF
TRBV11-1,NA,TRBJ1-1,NA,TGTGCCAGCAGCTTAGCTGGAGGGCGGAACACTGAAGCTTTCTTT,CASSLAGGRNTEAFF
TRBV30,NA,TRBJ2-7,NA,TGTGCCTGGAGTGAAGGGGTTTCCTACGAGCAGTACTTC,CAWSEGVSYEQYF
TRBV4-3,TRBD1,TRBJ1-2,few,TGCGCCAGCAGCCAAGATCTCAGAGGGGGCGGCTACACCTTC,CASSQDLRGGGYTF
TRBV24-1,NA,TRBJ2-1,NA,TGTGCCACCAGTGATAGCAGCGGGCGCTCCTACAATGAGCAGTTCTTC,CATSDSSGRSYNEQFF